This TCR beta chain was sequenced for a study of blood T cell repertoires in COVID-19. The wider study: Acute-phase and convalescent COVID-19 samples originated in the United States, Italy and Spain. PBMCs, B-cell-depleted T cells, or T cells were the source of the cDNA or gDNA that made up the material.

Profiling relied on immunoSEQ multiplex PCR, and the TCRdb table lists in-frame clones only, not all of them. The table lists more than 250,000 clones, about nine tenths of them singletons. Germline V gives CDR1 GTSNPN, CDR2 SVGIG (reference sequence). The V and J ends lost 2 bases and 6 bases, in that order; junction bases with no gene match: 4. The CDR3 loop spans 13 amino acids. This chain joins TRBV30 and TRBJ1-2; TRBD1 matches 9 bases. The sequenced material came from peripheral blood. The TCR originated in a man aged 45 to 65 with active or convalescent COVID-19. The CDR3 DNA follows: TGTGCCTGGAGTCCGGGACAGGGTCATGGCTACACCTTC. It translates to CAWSPGQGHGYTF.